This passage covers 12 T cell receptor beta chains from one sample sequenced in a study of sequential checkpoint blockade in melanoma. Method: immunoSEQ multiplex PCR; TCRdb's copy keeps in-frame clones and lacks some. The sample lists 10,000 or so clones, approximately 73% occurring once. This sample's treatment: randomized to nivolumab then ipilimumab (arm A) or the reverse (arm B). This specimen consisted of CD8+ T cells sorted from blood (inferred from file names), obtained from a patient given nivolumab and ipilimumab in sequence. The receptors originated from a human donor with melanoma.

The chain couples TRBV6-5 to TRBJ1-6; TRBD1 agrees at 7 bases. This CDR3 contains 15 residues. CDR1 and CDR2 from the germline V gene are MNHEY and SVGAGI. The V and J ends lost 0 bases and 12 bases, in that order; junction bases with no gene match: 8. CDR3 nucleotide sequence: TGTGCCAGCAGTTACTCACAGGGGCCCCAAGGACCCCTCCACTTT. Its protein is CASSYSQGPQGPLHF.

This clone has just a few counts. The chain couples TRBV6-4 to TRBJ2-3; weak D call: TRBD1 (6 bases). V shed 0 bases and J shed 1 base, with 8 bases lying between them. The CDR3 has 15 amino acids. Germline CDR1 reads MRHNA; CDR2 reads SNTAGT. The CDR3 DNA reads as TGTGCCAGCAGTGACTCCCCAGGGGGCACAGATACGCAGTATTTT. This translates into CASSDSPGGTDTQYF.

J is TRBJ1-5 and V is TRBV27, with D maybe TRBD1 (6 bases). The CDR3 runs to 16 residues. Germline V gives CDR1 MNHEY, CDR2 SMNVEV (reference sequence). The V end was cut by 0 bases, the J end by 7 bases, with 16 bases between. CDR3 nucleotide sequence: TGTGCCAGCAGTTTATCAATCTCGGGGGGCAGGCAGCCCCAGCATTTT. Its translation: CASSLSISGGRQPQHF.

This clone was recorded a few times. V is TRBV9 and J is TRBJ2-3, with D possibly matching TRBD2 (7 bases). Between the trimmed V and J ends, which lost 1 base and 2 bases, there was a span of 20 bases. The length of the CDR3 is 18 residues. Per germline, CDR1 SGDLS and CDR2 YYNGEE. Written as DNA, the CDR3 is TGTGCCAGCAGCGTACCCAGGGGCGGGGAGGGCTTCACAGATACGCAGTATTTT. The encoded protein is CASSVPRGGEGFTDTQYF. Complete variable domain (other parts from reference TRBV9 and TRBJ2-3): DSGVTQTPKHLITATGQRVTLRCSPRSGDLSVYWYQQSLDQGLQFLIQYYNGEERAKGNILERFSAQQFPDLHSELNLSSLELGDSALYFCASSVPRGGEGFTDTQYFGPGTRLTVL.

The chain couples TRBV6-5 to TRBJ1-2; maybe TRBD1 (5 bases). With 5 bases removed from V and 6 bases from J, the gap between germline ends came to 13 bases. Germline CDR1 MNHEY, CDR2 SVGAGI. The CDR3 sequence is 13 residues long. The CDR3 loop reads CASSLGARNGYTF. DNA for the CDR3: TGTGCCAGCAGTCTTGGGGCCAGGAATGGCTACACCTTC.

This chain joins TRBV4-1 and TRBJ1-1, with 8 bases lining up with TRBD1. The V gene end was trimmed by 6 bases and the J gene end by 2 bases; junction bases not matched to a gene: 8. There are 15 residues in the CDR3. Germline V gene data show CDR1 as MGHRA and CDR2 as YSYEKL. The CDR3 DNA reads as TGCGCCAGCAGACTCTCCGGACAGGGTAACACTGAAGCTTTCTTT. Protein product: CASRLSGQGNTEAFF.

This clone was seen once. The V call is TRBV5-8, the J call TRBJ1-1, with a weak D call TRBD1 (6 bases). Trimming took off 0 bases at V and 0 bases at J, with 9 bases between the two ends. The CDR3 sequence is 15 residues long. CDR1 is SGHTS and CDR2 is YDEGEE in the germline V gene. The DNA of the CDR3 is TGTGCCAGCAGCTTGGAGGGGGGGGTGAACACTGAAGCTTTCTTT. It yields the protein CASSLEGGVNTEAFF.

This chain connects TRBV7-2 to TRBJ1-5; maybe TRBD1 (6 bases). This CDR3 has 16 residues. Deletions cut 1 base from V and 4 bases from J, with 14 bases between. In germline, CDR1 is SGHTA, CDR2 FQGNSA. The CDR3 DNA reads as TGTGCCAGCAGCTTAGGCGGTCGGGACATAAATCAGCCCCAGCATTTT. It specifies CASSLGGRDINQPQHF.

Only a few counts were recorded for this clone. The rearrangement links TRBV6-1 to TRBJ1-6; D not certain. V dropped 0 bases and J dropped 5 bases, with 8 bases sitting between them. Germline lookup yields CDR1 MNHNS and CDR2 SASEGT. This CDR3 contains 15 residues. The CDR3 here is CASSEAEGNNSPLHF. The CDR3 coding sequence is TGTGCCAGCAGTGAAGCCGAGGGTAATAATTCACCCCTCCACTTT.

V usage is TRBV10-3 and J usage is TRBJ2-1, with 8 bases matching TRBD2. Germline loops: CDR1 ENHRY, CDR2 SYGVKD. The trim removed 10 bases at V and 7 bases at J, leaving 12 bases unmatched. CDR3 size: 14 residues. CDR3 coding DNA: TGTGCCACCCGAGAGCTAGCGGGTGCTAATGAGCAGTTCTTC. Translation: CATRELAGANEQFF.

Here the CDR3 reads CASSSGQGAPSVANVLTF. CDR3 bases: TGTGCCAGCAGCTCGGGACAGGGGGCGCCCTCGGTGGCCAACGTCCTGACTTTC. This sequence joins TRBV9 and TRBJ2-6; 12 positions agree with TRBD1. Germline CDR1 is SGDLS and CDR2 is YYNGEE. Trimming cost V 4 bases and J 6 bases; bases outside gene matches: 11. This CDR3 contains 18 residues.

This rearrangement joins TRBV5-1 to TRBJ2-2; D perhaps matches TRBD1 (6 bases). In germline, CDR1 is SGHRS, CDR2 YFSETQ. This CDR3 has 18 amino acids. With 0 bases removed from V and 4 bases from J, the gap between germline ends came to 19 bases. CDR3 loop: CASSLAETGDPSTGELFF. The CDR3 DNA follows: TGCGCCAGCAGCTTGGCAGAGACAGGCGATCCATCCACCGGGGAGCTGTTTTTT.